This entry describes one T cell receptor beta chain. Sequencing used immunoSEQ multiplex PCR; TCRdb keeps in-frame clones, though not all of them. Found here are some 170,000 clones, around nine tenths of them singletons; the top ten hold around 17%. The data originate from a study of blood T cell repertoires in COVID-19. The CDR3 sequence is 20 residues long. V lost 0 bases to trimming and J lost 0 bases; unmatched junction nucleotides: 11. Germline lookup yields CDR1 LGHNA and CDR2 YNFKEQ. Specimen: peripheral blood. The origin of this receptor is a man aged 60 to 75 with active or convalescent COVID-19. The chain couples TRBV4-2 to TRBJ2-5; 12 bases fit TRBD2. The CDR3 region has the DNA TGTGCCAGCAGCCAAGAAGGGGGGACGGGGACTAGCGGGTACCAAGAGACCCAGTACTTC. This gives the protein CASSQEGGTGTSGYQETQYF.